Presented here are 28 T cell receptor beta chains from one specimen sequenced in a study of T cell responses to AZD1222 COVID-19 vaccine. Sequencing was performed with immunoSEQ multiplex PCR; in TCRdb, only in-frame clones are kept and a portion is missing. Among 200,000 or so clones listed, 85% to 90% were seen once. The specimen comprised peripheral blood, sampled on day 0 of AZD1222 vaccination. These receptor sequences come from an adult in good health.

This chain links TRBV10-3 with TRBJ2-2; D ambiguous. Trimming cost V 6 bases and J 4 bases, with 18 bases left between them. Looked up from germline, CDR1 is ENHRY and CDR2 is SYGVKD. This CDR3 has 16 residues. CDR3 DNA sequence: TGTGCCATCAGCGCCCTCCCTATGTTAGGCACCGGGGAGCTGTTTTTT. This codes for CAISALPMLGTGELFF.

The rearrangement uses TRBV20-1 and TRBJ1-1, with 8 positions matching TRBD1. Germline CDR1 is DFQATT and CDR2 is SNEGSKA (reference sequence). V gave up 3 bases and J gave up 8 bases; unmatched junction bases: 8. The CDR3 contains 13 residues. The CDR3 protein is CSASRQGLNEAFF. The CDR3 DNA reads as TGCAGTGCTAGTCGACAGGGGCTTAACGAAGCTTTCTTT.

The genes are TRBV5-1 and TRBJ2-2, with D perhaps TRBD1 (5 bases). Looked up from germline, CDR1 is SGHRS and CDR2 is YFSETQ. V was shortened by 4 bases and J by 7 bases, with 14 bases between the two germline ends. The length of the CDR3 is 14 residues. CDR3 amino acids: CASSQQQVVGELFF. CDR3 nucleotide sequence: TGCGCCAGCAGCCAACAACAGGTCGTCGGGGAGCTGTTTTTT.

The chain joins TRBV19 to TRBJ1-3; D remains ambiguous. The germline V gene encodes CDR1 LNHDA and CDR2 SQIVND (reference sequence). Trimming cost V 9 bases and J 4 bases, with 13 bases left between them. CDR3 length equals 13 residues. CDR3 amino acids: CASPNLHGNTIYF. DNA of the CDR3: TGTGCCAGCCCAAACTTACACGGAAACACCATATATTTT.

The chain uses TRBV7-2 and TRBJ1-3, with D hard to call. V lost 2 bases and J lost 0, with 8 bases in between. CDR1 is SGHTA, CDR2 FQGNSA, per germline. The CDR3 is 15 amino acids. CDR3 sequence: CASSLTGLSGNTIYF. The DNA of the CDR3 is TGTGCCAGCAGCTTAACCGGGCTCTCTGGAAACACCATATATTTT. Looking up the rest from reference TRBV7-2 and TRBJ1-3 gives the full variable domain: GAGVSQSPSNKVTEKGKDVELRCDPISGHTALYWYRQSLGQGLEFLIYFQGNSAPDKSGLPSDRFSAERTGGSVSTLTIQRTQQEDSAVYLCASSLTGLSGNTIYFGEGSWLTVV.

This clone was recorded at least ten times. This chain joins TRBV9 and TRBJ1-2; TRBD1 matches 9 bases. The CDR3 extends over 16 amino acids. V lost 4 bases, J lost 4 bases, and 11 bases stayed unmatched. Germline CDR1 and CDR2: SGDLS and YYNGEE. CDR3 DNA sequence: TGTGCCAGCAGCACCAGAGGGACAGGGTCGTGCTATGGCTACACCTTC. Its protein product is CASSTRGTGSCYGYTF.

The rearrangement links TRBV11-3 to TRBJ1-3, with unresolved D. The CDR3 sequence is 14 residues long. Germline CDR1 reads SGHNT; CDR2 reads YENEEA. The V end lost 5 bases, the J end lost 0 bases, and 8 bases lay between the germline ends. The CDR3 DNA is TGTGCCAGCAGCCCTTCAGACTCTGGAAACACCATATATTTT. It is translated as CASSPSDSGNTIYF.

The chain has TRBV21-1 and TRBJ1-1; the table gives TRBD1 as D, unverified against the DNA. TRBV21-1 has pseudogene status. The CDR3 has 20 amino acids. CDR3 protein: CASSKANTGQEAVKNTEAFF. The CDR3 DNA reads as TGTGCCAGCAGCAAAGCGAACACCGGACAGGAAGCGGTCAAGAACACTGAAGCTTTCTTT.

V and J are TRBV27 and TRBJ2-6; TRBD1 aligns across 7 bases. Trimming at V came to 5 bases and at J to 2 bases, leaving 3 bases not matched to a gene. Germline V gene lookup returns CDR1 MNHEY and CDR2 SMNVEV (reference sequence). The CDR3 runs to 15 residues. Here the CDR3 reads CASSKQGTGANVLTF. The CDR3, as DNA: TGTGCCAGCAGTAAACAGGGGACTGGGGCCAACGTCCTGACTTTC.

V usage is TRBV5-1 and J usage is TRBJ2-7, with 9 bases lining up with TRBD2. The V gene's germline CDR1 is SGHRS and CDR2 YFSETQ. Trimming at V came to 3 bases and at J to 1 base, leaving 5 bases not matched to a gene. The CDR3 spans 15 residues. CDR3 nucleotide sequence: TGCGCCAGCAGCTCCTCTAGCGGGATTTCCTACGAGCAGTACTTC. Protein product: CASSSSSGISYEQYF.

This rearrangement joins TRBV19 to TRBJ2-3, with TRBD2 matching 7 bases. CDR3 length: 14 residues. CDR1 and CDR2 from the germline V gene are LNHDA and SQIVND (reference sequence). Trimming removed 3 bases from V and 2 bases from J; junction bases left unmatched: 2. Here the CDR3 reads CASSMGRATDTQYF. The CDR3 DNA reads as TGTGCCAGTAGTATGGGGAGGGCCACAGATACGCAGTATTTT.

V and J are TRBV7-8 and TRBJ1-5, with no clear D. CDR1 and CDR2 from the germline V gene are SGHVS and FQNEAQ. The CDR3 totals 17 residues. Trimming left V 1 base short and J 3 bases short, with 16 bases between. The chain's CDR3 is CASSLELDPANNQPQHF. CDR3 nucleotide sequence: TGTGCCAGCAGCTTAGAGTTGGATCCTGCCAACAATCAGCCCCAGCATTTT.

The chain is built from TRBV28 and TRBJ1-5; TRBD1 aligns across 8 bases. The CDR3 contains 16 residues. Trimming removed 5 bases from V and 6 bases from J; junction bases left unmatched: 12. From germline, CDR1 is MDHEN and CDR2 SYDVKM. CDR3 amino acids: CASSQRTGRDGQPQHF. The CDR3 coding sequence is TGTGCCAGCAGTCAGAGGACAGGGAGAGACGGTCAGCCCCAGCATTTT.

This clone was observed a handful of times. V is TRBV18 and J is TRBJ1-5; 8 bases map to TRBD1. The germline gives CDR1 KGHSH, CDR2 LQKENI. With 5 bases clipped from V and 2 bases from J, the junction kept 5 bases outside the gene matches. The CDR3 is 15 amino acids. The CDR3: CASSFQGAGNQPQHF. The CDR3, as DNA: TGTGCCAGCTCATTTCAGGGGGCTGGCAATCAGCCCCAGCATTTT.

The chain joins TRBV11-2 to TRBJ1-1; 7 bases align to TRBD1. The CDR3 loop spans 16 amino acids. J gave up 2 bases and V 2 bases, and 8 bases lay outside the gene matches. Germline V gene data show CDR1 as SGHAT and CDR2 as FQNNGV. CDR3 coding DNA: TGTGCCAGCAGCTTAATATCCGGGACAGTCAACACTGAAGCTTTCTTT. Amino acids: CASSLISGTVNTEAFF.

This chain uses TRBV27 with TRBJ2-7; no definite D call. The ends were cut back, 6 bases at V and 0 bases at J, with 12 bases in the middle. The CDR3 is 14 amino acids. CDR1 and CDR2 (germline): MNHEY, SMNVEV (reference sequence). The CDR3 sequence: CASRQQLISYEQYF. Here the CDR3 DNA reads TGTGCCAGCAGGCAACAGCTTATCTCCTACGAGCAGTACTTC.

This chain joins TRBV5-4 and TRBJ1-6; a weak D match, TRBD1 (5 bases). Germline values: CDR1 SGHNT, CDR2 YYREEE (reference sequence). The CDR3 is made up of 15 amino acids. V was cut by 3 bases and J by 0 bases, with 7 bases left in between. CDR3 DNA sequence: TGTGCCAGCAGCTCCGGGGGCTCCTATAATTCACCCCTCCACTTT. Encoded protein: CASSSGGSYNSPLHF.

The chain links TRBV28 to TRBJ1-4; D is perhaps TRBD1 (6 bases). V was pared by 5 bases and J by 4 bases, with 14 bases between. CDR1 is MDHEN and CDR2 is SYDVKM in the germline V gene. The CDR3 loop spans 15 amino acids. Here the CDR3 DNA reads TGTGCCAGCAGTGCGATCGGACAGAATAATGAAAAACTGTTTTTT. Protein product: CASSAIGQNNEKLFF.

V gene TRBV25-1 combines with J gene TRBJ2-5; D is undetermined. This CDR3 contains 15 residues. Between the trimmed V and J ends, which lost 1 base and 2 bases, there was a span of 11 bases. CDR1 is MGHDK and CDR2 is SYGVNS in the germline V gene. The CDR3 DNA follows: TGTGCCAGCAGTGAATCGACAACTCCGCAAGAGACCCAGTACTTC. It codes for CASSESTTPQETQYF.

The chain links TRBV7-2 to TRBJ2-1; weak D call: TRBD1 (5 bases). Per germline, CDR1 SGHTA and CDR2 FQGNSA. The CDR3 is 14 amino acids. Trimming took off 7 bases at V and 2 bases at J, with 12 bases between the two ends. The CDR3 nucleotides are TGTGCCAGCAAAACAGGAGTCCCCTACAATGAGCAGTTCTTC. Residues: CASKTGVPYNEQFF.

The rearrangement links TRBV4-3 to TRBJ1-6, with D possibly TRBD1 on 5 matching bases. V was trimmed by 4 bases and J by 10 bases, leaving 23 bases between them. This CDR3 has 17 residues. Germline V CDR1 and CDR2: LGHNA, YSLEER. CDR3 amino acids: CASSPNLATVGNSPLHF. The CDR3, as DNA: TGCGCCAGCAGCCCCAACCTTGCGACAGTAGGAAACTCACCCCTCCACTTT.

The rearrangement uses TRBV18 and TRBJ2-7, with 7 bases aligning to TRBD1. This CDR3 has 14 residues. V shed 2 bases, J shed 3 bases, and the junction held 4 bases outside the gene matches. CDR1 and CDR2 from the germline V gene are KGHSH and LQKENI. The CDR3 loop is CASSPTTGCYEQYF. In DNA, the CDR3 is TGTGCCAGCTCACCAACGACAGGGTGCTACGAGCAGTACTTC.

This rearrangement joins TRBV6-5 to TRBJ1-6; D might be TRBD1 (5 bases). Trimming took off 8 bases at V and 10 bases at J, with 15 bases between the two ends. Per germline, CDR1 MNHEY and CDR2 SVGAGI. This CDR3 has 13 residues. The CDR3 region is CASGQGFQSPLHF. CDR3 nucleotides: TGTGCCAGCGGGCAGGGTTTTCAATCACCCCTCCACTTT.

The rearrangement joins TRBV9 to TRBJ2-5, with D perhaps matching TRBD1 (8 bases). Germline V gene lookup returns CDR1 SGDLS and CDR2 YYNGEE. This CDR3 has 16 residues. Trimming removed 4 bases at V and 7 bases at J, with 23 bases between. This chain's CDR3 is CASSPRPQGASGTQYF. CDR3 bases: TGTGCCAGCAGCCCCCGCCCCCAGGGGGCTAGCGGGACCCAGTACTTC.

The rearrangement links TRBV7-2 to TRBJ2-5; D call uncertain. The CDR3 totals 13 residues. V lost 2 bases and J 2 bases, leaving 6 bases between the germline ends. Germline V gene data show CDR1 as SGHTA and CDR2 as FQGNSA. In DNA, the CDR3 is TGTGCCAGCAGCTTAAATCAGCAAGAGACCCAGTACTTC. Protein: CASSLNQQETQYF.

This clone was counted only a few times. This chain links TRBV27 with TRBJ2-7; tentatively, D is TRBD2 (5 bases). Looked up from germline, CDR1 is MNHEY and CDR2 is SMNVEV (reference sequence). The length of the CDR3 is 11 residues. Trimming left V 7 bases short and J 4 bases short, with 8 bases between. CDR3 coding DNA: TGTGCCAGCACCGGGGATTACGAGCAGTACTTC. This translates into CASTGDYEQYF.

The chain recombines TRBV15 with TRBJ1-3; the D is unclear. Germline CDR1 is LNHNV and CDR2 is YYDKDF (reference sequence). The V and J ends lost 2 bases and 7 bases respectively, with 9 bases between them. The CDR3 is 13 amino acids. The CDR3 bases are TGTGCCACCAGCAGACCCCCCTCGAACACCATATATTTT. Translation: CATSRPPSNTIYF.

This clone occurred once. The chain couples TRBV29-1 to TRBJ1-5; D perhaps matches TRBD1 (5 bases). CDR3 length: 15 amino acids. Germline-derived CDR1 and CDR2 are SQVTM and ANQGSEA. V was trimmed by 6 bases and J by 0 bases, leaving 15 bases between them. CDR3 coding DNA: TGCAGCGTGACCATCGCAGGGTATAGCAATCAGCCCCAGCATTTT. This sequence encodes CSVTIAGYSNQPQHF. Filled out from reference TRBV29-1 and TRBJ1-5, the complete variable domain reads SAVISQKPSRDICQRGTSLTIQCQVDSQVTMMFWYRQQPGQSLTLIATANQGSEATYESGFVIDKFPISRPNLTFSTLTVSNMSPEDSSIYLCSVTIAGYSNQPQHFGDGTRLSIL.